These T cell receptor beta chains were read from a single sample in a study of blood T cells in healthy people across ages. MiXCR, run by TCRdb on the 5' RACE reads, gives a single entry per CDR3 protein. The sample carries hundreds of thousands of distinct CDR3 sequences, 45% to 50% recorded once. The sequenced sample was blood. Receptors were obtained from a woman in her sixties in good health. Each CDR3 is given with its conserved first and last residue. D genes are given only for firm matches. Rows may omit the clone size; those that give it use once, few, many or a size class.

>TRBD2|TRBJ2-1|TRBV20-1|-|13
TGCAGTACGTCTAGCGGGAGGGACAATGAGCAGTTCTTC
CSTSSGRDNEQFF
>-|TRBJ1-5|TRBV6-2/TRBV6-3|once|13
TGTGCCAGCAGGCAGGATAGCAATCAGCCCCAGCATTTT
CASRQDSNQPQHF
>-|TRBJ2-6|TRBV5-5|-|17
TGTGCCAGCAGCTTGGTACCAGGAAGCTCTGGGGCCAACGTCCTGACTTTC
CASSLVPGSSGANVLTF
>-|TRBJ1-6|TRBV7-9|-|16
TGTGCCAGCAGCCCGGACACTACTTCGGGGAATTCACCCCTCCACTTT
CASSPDTTSGNSPLHF
>TRBD1|TRBJ2-4|TRBV7-2|few|18
TGTGCCAGCAGCTTAGGGACAGGGAGGATCGGAGCCAAAAACATTCAGTACTTC
CASSLGTGRIGAKNIQYF
>TRBD1|TRBJ2-7|TRBV11-1|few|14
TGTGCCAGCAGTTCGGACAGGGGAATTTACGAGCAGTACTTC
CASSSDRGIYEQYF
>-|TRBJ1-1|TRBV30|once|14
TGTGCCTGGAGTGGAGGAAGGTTGAACACTGAAGCTTTCTTT
CAWSGGRLNTEAFF
>TRBD1|TRBJ1-1|TRBV20-1|-|17
TGCAGTGCTAGAGGGGCAGTACAGGGGAAGAGGAACACTGAAGCTTTCTTT
CSARGAVQGKRNTEAFF
>TRBD1|TRBJ1-1|TRBV20-1|few|13
TGCAGTGTCAAGACAGGGAGGGACACTGAAGCTTTCTTT
CSVKTGRDTEAFF
>-|TRBJ2-7|TRBV6-1|-|13
TGTGCCACCTATTCGCTTATTCGTGGGGAGCAGTACTTC
CATYSLIRGEQYF
>TRBD2|TRBJ2-5|TRBV27|-|15
TGTGCCAGTAAGCTGGGACTATACACAAGAGAGACCCAGTACTTC
CASKLGLYTRETQYF
>-|TRBJ1-6|TRBV5-1|-|16
TGCGCCAGCAGCTTGGAAGGAGGCCCATATAATTCACCCCTCCACTTT
CASSLEGGPYNSPLHF
>-|TRBJ1-2|TRBV3-1|-|13
TGTGCCAGCAGCCTTAACAGGGTTAATGGCTACACCTTC
CASSLNRVNGYTF
>-|TRBJ1-2|TRBV28|-|13
TGTGCCAGCAGTGTAAAGCCAGGGAGAGGCTACACCTTC
CASSVKPGRGYTF
>-|TRBJ2-5|TRBV5-5|few|16
TGTGCCAGCAGCTTGGCTCTTTCCGGGGGCCAAGAGACCCAGTACTTC
CASSLALSGGQETQYF
>TRBD2|TRBJ2-3|TRBV5-1|-|14
TGCGCCAGCAGCTCCGGGACTATACTAACTACGCAGTATTTT
CASSSGTILTTQYF
>TRBD2|TRBJ2-5|TRBV20-1|-|16
TGCAGTGCTCCCCGAGGCGGGACTAGGGAGTCGGAGACCCAGTACTTC
CSAPRGGTRESETQYF
>-|TRBJ2-1|TRBV5-1|few|15
TGCGCCAGCAGCTTAAGGGGGACGTCCTACAATGAGCAGTTCTTC
CASSLRGTSYNEQFF
>TRBD2|TRBJ2-5|TRBV20-1|-|13
TGCAGTGCACCAGCGGGAGGGGGAGAGACCCAGTACTTC
CSAPAGGGETQYF
>-|TRBJ1-1|TRBV28|-|12
TGTGCCAGCAGTAAGAGGAGGACTGAAGCTTTCTTT
CASSKRRTEAFF
>TRBD2|TRBJ2-3|TRBV7-2|few|16
TGTGCCAGCAGCTTCCGGACTAGCGGGAGTCCAGATACGCAGTATTTT
CASSFRTSGSPDTQYF
>TRBD2|TRBJ2-3|TRBV6-5|-|14
TGTGCCAGCAACCGAGCGGGACGCACAGATACGCAGTATTTT
CASNRAGRTDTQYF
>-|TRBJ2-7|TRBV29-1|-|12
TGCAGCGTGAGCGACGGAGTATACGAGCAGTACTTC
CSVSDGVYEQYF
>-|TRBJ2-1|TRBV7-3|-|15
TGTGCCAGCAGCTTATCGCCCATTCCATACAATGAGCAGTTCTTC
CASSLSPIPYNEQFF
>TRBD1|TRBJ2-1|TRBV10-3|many|16
TGTGCCATCAGTGAGTCGGGACAGGGACGGGACAATGAGCAGTTCTTC
CAISESGQGRDNEQFF
>TRBD1|TRBJ1-1|TRBV7-2|-|16
TGTGCCAGCAGCTTCTGGGGACAGACGATGAACACTGAAGCTTTCTTT
CASSFWGQTMNTEAFF
>TRBD1|TRBJ2-5|TRBV5-1|-|16
TGCGCCAGCAGCGCGGGACCGACAGGGGGCGAAGAGACCCAGTACTTC
CASSAGPTGGEETQYF
>TRBD1|TRBJ1-2|TRBV5-4|many|14
TGTGCCAGCAGCTCCACAGGGGATAACTATGGCTACACCTTC
CASSSTGDNYGYTF